This T cell receptor beta chain emerged from a study of T cell repertoires in ileal Crohn's disease. The time point was: neoterminal ileum biopsy at postoperative endoscopy, about 6 months after surgery. Study-level results: The median delay to postoperative endoscopy was 5.5 to 8.5 months.

TCRdb keeps only in-frame clones here, not all; method: immunoSEQ multiplex PCR. The sample records about 62,000 clones, around 90% being singletons. Germline loops: CDR1 SQVTM, CDR2 ANQGSEA. V was cut by 7 bases and J by 1 base, with 4 bases left in between. The CDR3 runs to 11 residues. A remark on this clone: The antigen is not known. This CDR3 is also generated by other DNA sequences in the sample.

The chain links TRBV29-1 to TRBJ2-2; D is unresolved. Sequences were obtained from ileal tissue. The TCR sequence derives from an adult with Crohn's disease. The CDR3 spells CSAKNTGELFF. The CDR3 DNA follows: TGCAGCGCCAAGAACACCGGGGAGCTGTTTTTT.